Reported below is one TCR beta chain. This clone was picked up one time. The clone's antigen remains unknown. Base qualities are not at hand, and no much larger clone is one base apart. These data come from a study of T cell responses to AZD1222 COVID-19 vaccine (TCRdb year 2021). Study-wide context: A total of 233 trial participants underwent TCR sequencing, of whom around 210 had received two doses of AZD1222 and approximately 25 had received two doses of the MenACWY control vaccine. Trial participants were enrolled by age into 18-55, 56-69 and 70-plus year subgroups, with about 150, 28 and 57 TCR-sequenced participants respectively.

The CDR3 regions of human TCRbeta chains were analyzed by immunosequencing. In the original analysis: Repertoire TCRs were checked for matches against a reference library of SARS-CoV-2-specific TCRs that had been generated using the MIRA antigen-specificity platform. Breadth was defined as the fraction of unique TCRs that were SARS-CoV-2-associated. Depth was defined as the fraction of total T cells that were SARS-CoV-2-associated. Using the MIRA data, each spike-specific TCR was mapped to the spike region that the TCR reacts to and placed in a CD4 or CD8 class. Log10-transformed breadth and depth values were compared by one-way ANOVA with Sidak's multiple comparisons tests. TCRdb limited this immuneACCESS table to in-frame rearrangements with V and J called. A share of clones is missing; checked studies link under half to unresolved V genes, and the rest is unexplained. V and J calls and clone size come straight from that table; D and trimming were deduced from the DNA. In this sample the table shows under 95,000 clones, roughly 90% of which occur a single time. Approximately 1.3% of the sample lies in the top ten.

CDR1 and CDR2 (LNHDA, SQIVND) derive from the germline V gene (reference sequence). V sheds 10 bases and J sheds 5 bases, leaving 20 bases between their ends. Spanning cysteine to phenylalanine, the CDR3 consists of 14 amino acids. The CDR3 DNA has 42 bases and is translated from base 1. Paper-wide results and their limitations: Reportedly, close to half of the unique spike-specific TCRs recognized epitopes lying outside the regions that are mutated in the B.1.351 and B.1.1.7 variants. Participants were mostly white British, with more females than males. The authors suggested clonal diversity may have been underestimated. No day 14 peak-response samples were available, so repertoires were characterized only after the peak T cell response. The vaccine-associated CD4 TCRs covered the entire spike protein, and the dominant responses fell in regions 160-218 and 743-854. After two AZD1222 doses, both the breadth and the depth of spike-specific TCRs were significantly higher than at day 0 and than in MenACWY recipients. In the small 56-69-year group, the increase in depth fell short of significance, most likely because of low power. Conclusions about previously exposed vaccinees were limited because only six AZD1222 recipients were SARS-CoV-2 seropositive at baseline.

The sample's time point label, in plain terms: about 28 days (+/-7) after the second vaccine dose. AZD1222 recipients whose second dose came at about 4 weeks and those whose second dose came at about 12 weeks were combined into one group, since spike-specific TCR depth and breadth did not differ between the two schedules. Samples from vaccinated people were obtained from the UK trials COV001 and COV002, which included a single-blind randomized controlled phase 2/3 trial of AZD1222 (ChAdOx1 nCoV-19) in healthy adults. Trial participant PBMC samples were collected at day 0 and day 28 after the second dose for TCRbeta chain sequencing.

The specimen was peripheral blood, collected 28 days after the second AZD1222 dose. Recombination linked TRBV19 to TRBJ1-1; the D gene lacks a confident call. This TCR was sampled from an adult who received the AZD1222 COVID-19 vaccine. The CDR3 protein: CATSPFKGRTEAFF. The DNA is TGTGCCACCTCCCCCTTCAAAGGCCGGACTGAAGCTTTCTTT.